This record looks at one TCR beta chain sequence and its context. The data stem from a study of blood T cell repertoires in COVID-19. Sequencing was performed with immunoSEQ multiplex PCR; in TCRdb, only in-frame clones are kept and a portion is missing. This table holds about 100,000 clones, around 92% found once. This CDR3 has 15 residues. CDR1 is SGHAT and CDR2 is FQNNGV in the germline V gene. The V end lost 6 bases, the J end lost 9 bases, and 23 bases lay between the germline ends. The rearrangement links TRBV11-2 to TRBJ1-2; D possibly corresponds to TRBD1 (5 bases). What was sequenced was peripheral blood. The receptor was derived from a man aged 50-59 years with active COVID-19. The CDR3 coding sequence is TGTGCCAGCAGATCGCCGGGAGGAGGGGAGTCCAGCTACACCTTC. Translating gives CASRSPGGGESSYTF.